Listed below are T cell receptor beta chains from one sample, sequenced in a study of shared clonotypes between healthy human individuals. This table comes from immunoSEQ multiplex PCR, and its TCRdb copy is limited to in-frame clones, with some not included. The sample contains approximately 1,500,000 clones, roughly 96% of which appear only once. The specimen was naive CD4+ T cells sorted from blood. Receptors originate from a man aged 25 to 45 in good health. CDR3s include the opening cysteine and the closing phenylalanine or tryptophan. The order of the fields is clone size, V gene, D gene, J gene, CDR3 DNA, CDR3 protein. The D gene is left open where the match is weak. Size is stated for part of the rows, as once, few or many counts, or as a class when the clone is expanded.

-,TRBV5-1,TRBD1,TRBJ2-7,TGCGCCAGCAGCGACCCAACAGGGGCCTCCTACGAGCAGTACTTC,CASSDPTGASYEQYF
few,TRBV19,-,TRBJ2-3,TGTGCCAGTAGCCTAGGGGAAGGTTTGGTTTTTACGCAGTATTTT,CASSLGEGLVFTQYF
-,TRBV28,TRBD1,TRBJ1-2,TGTGCCAGATACACAGGGGGCGTTGGCTACACCTTC,CARYTGGVGYTF
-,TRBV4-2,-,TRBJ2-3,TGTGCCAGCAGCCAAGATCGTTTACGGGGCGGTACAGATACGCAGTATTTT,CASSQDRLRGGTDTQYF
-,TRBV5-1,-,TRBJ1-2,TGCGCCAGCAGTCGCGAGGGTTATGGCTACACCTTC,CASSREGYGYTF
-,TRBV5-6,-,TRBJ1-4,TGTGCCAGCCGCCGGGTCGGGGGCGAAAAACTGTTTTTT,CASRRVGGEKLFF
once,TRBV5-4,-,TRBJ1-1,TGTGCCAGCATCCCCTCGGGTAGGACTGAAGCTTTCTTT,CASIPSGRTEAFF
-,TRBV9,-,TRBJ2-2,TGTGCCAGCAGCCTTGATCCTGCCGTCGGGGAGCTGTTTTTT,CASSLDPAVGELFF
-,TRBV10-3,TRBD2,TRBJ2-7,TGTGCCATCAGCGACGTAGCGGGAGGGGATTACGAGCAGTACTTC,CAISDVAGGDYEQYF
-,TRBV5-1,TRBD1,TRBJ1-2,TGCGCCAGCAGCGGGATGGGACAGGGTATGGGCTACACCTTC,CASSGMGQGMGYTF
-,TRBV6-1,-,TRBJ2-1,TGTGCCAGCTTGGCCATCAATGAGCAGTTCTTC,CASLAINEQFF
-,TRBV19,-,TRBJ2-2,TGTGCCAGTAGCCCCCGGGCTAGAGGCGGGGAGCTGTTTTTT,CASSPRARGGELFF
-,TRBV5-1,-,TRBJ2-6,TGCGCCAGCAGCTTGGTTGTCGACTCTGGGGCCAACGTCCTGACTTTC,CASSLVVDSGANVLTF
-,TRBV27,TRBD1,TRBJ2-7,TGTGCCAGCAGAGCGATCGGGACAGTCTACGAGCAGTACTTC,CASRAIGTVYEQYF
-,TRBV11-2,TRBD1,TRBJ2-4,TGTGCCAGCAGCCCCGGACAGGGGAGGGAAATAACCAAAAACATTCAGTACTTC,CASSPGQGREITKNIQYF
-,TRBV29-1,TRBD1,TRBJ1-2,TGCAGCGCCGGTGGGGACAGTCCTAACTATGGCTACACCTTC,CSAGGDSPNYGYTF
-,TRBV19,-,TRBJ2-1,TGTGCCAGTAGTACCCACCGGGGTCCTTCGGGTGAGCAGTTCTTC,CASSTHRGPSGEQFF
-,TRBV9,-,TRBJ2-7,TGTGCCAGCAGCGTAGGAGGGGGTACCTACGAGCAGTACTTC,CASSVGGGTYEQYF
-,TRBV5-1,TRBD2,TRBJ2-1,TGCGCCAGCAGCTCCGGACTAGCGGGTGACTACAATGAGCAGTTCTTC,CASSSGLAGDYNEQFF
-,TRBV28,TRBD1,TRBJ1-1,TGTGCCAGCAGTTCCACAGGGGGCACTGAAGCTTTCTTT,CASSSTGGTEAFF
-,TRBV6-4,TRBD2,TRBJ2-1,TGTGCCAGCAGGGCCGGGGTCGCGGGGGACTCCTACAATGAGCAGTTCTTC,CASRAGVAGDSYNEQFF
-,TRBV15,-,TRBJ2-3,TGTGCCACCAGCCCTCGTCGGGGAGATACGCAGTATTTT,CATSPRRGDTQYF
-,TRBV5-1,-,TRBJ2-1,TGCGCCAGCAGCTCCCGGGGGCGGGGGCCCGGCAATGAGCAGTTCTTC,CASSSRGRGPGNEQFF